This T cell receptor beta chain is from a study of T-cell reconstitution after alpha-beta-depleted transplantation in children. CDR3 length: 15 amino acids. CDR1 is SGHRS, CDR2 YFSETQ, per germline. J lost 4 bases, V lost 1 base, and 4 bases had no gene match. Study observations and caveats: Most T-cell counts and diversity one year after the transplant came from T cells that were newly produced. Several hundred rapidly expanded clones from non-depleted graft cells reportedly supplied alpha-beta T cells about two months post-transplant. Elevated TCRbeta diversity at day 60 was traced, in some patients, to surviving recipient T cells and thymic progenitors.

Preparation of the TCRbeta library was carried out with unique molecular identifiers. TCRdb processed the PCR reads anew with MiXCR; each CDR3 protein has one entry. The sample yields a few hundred thousand distinct CDR3 sequences, around 20% seen once. On this clonotype itself: Its antigen is as yet unknown.

The chain carries TRBV5-1 and TRBJ2-5; 10 bases fit TRBD2. The TCR comes from a male patient between 10 and 17 years old who had a stem cell transplant for acute lymphoblastic leukemia, so the T cells may come from the graft donor. Sample: PBMCs, mostly from graft donor cells, taken 180 days after TCRalphabeta/CD19-depleted stem cell transplant. The CDR3 DNA follows: TGCGCCAGCAGCTTGACAAGCGGGAGGGCAGAGACCCAGTACTTC. It translates to CASSLTSGRAETQYF.